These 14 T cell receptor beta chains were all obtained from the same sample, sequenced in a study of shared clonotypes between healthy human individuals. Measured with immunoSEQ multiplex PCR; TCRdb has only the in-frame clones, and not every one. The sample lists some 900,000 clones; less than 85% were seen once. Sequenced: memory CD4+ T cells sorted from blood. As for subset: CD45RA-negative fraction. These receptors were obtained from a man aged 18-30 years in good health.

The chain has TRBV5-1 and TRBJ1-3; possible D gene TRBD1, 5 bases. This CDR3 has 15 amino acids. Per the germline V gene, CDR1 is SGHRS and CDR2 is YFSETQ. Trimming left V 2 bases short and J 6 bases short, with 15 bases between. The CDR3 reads CASSLAGNRENTIYF. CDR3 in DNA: TGCGCCAGCAGCTTAGCAGGGAATAGAGAAAACACCATATATTTT.

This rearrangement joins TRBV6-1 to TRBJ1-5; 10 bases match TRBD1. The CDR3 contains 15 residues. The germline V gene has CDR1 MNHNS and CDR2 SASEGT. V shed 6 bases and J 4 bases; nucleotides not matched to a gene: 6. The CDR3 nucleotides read TGTGCCAGCAGAGCGACAGGGGGCCTTAATCAGCCCCAGCATTTT. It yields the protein CASRATGGLNQPQHF.

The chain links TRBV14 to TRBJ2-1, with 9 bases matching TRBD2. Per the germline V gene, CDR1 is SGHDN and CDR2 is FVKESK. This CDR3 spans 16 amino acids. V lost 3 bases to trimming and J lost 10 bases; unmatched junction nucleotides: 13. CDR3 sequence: CASSQLAGGPHGEQFF. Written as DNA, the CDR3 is TGTGCCAGCAGCCAGTTGGCGGGGGGGCCGCATGGCGAGCAGTTCTTC. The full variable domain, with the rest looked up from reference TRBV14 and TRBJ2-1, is EAGVTQFPSHSVIEKGQTVTLRCDPISGHDNLYWYRRVMGKEIKFLLHFVKESKQDESGMPNNRFLAERTGGTYSTLKVQPAELEDSGVYFCASSQLAGGPHGEQFFGPGTRLTVL.

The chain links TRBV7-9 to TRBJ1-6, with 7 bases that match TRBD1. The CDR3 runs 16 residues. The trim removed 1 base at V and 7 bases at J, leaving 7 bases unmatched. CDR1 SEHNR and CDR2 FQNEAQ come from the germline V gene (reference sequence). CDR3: CASSLVQPGGNSPLHF. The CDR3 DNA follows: TGTGCCAGCAGCTTAGTCCAGCCAGGGGGAAATTCACCCCTCCACTTT.

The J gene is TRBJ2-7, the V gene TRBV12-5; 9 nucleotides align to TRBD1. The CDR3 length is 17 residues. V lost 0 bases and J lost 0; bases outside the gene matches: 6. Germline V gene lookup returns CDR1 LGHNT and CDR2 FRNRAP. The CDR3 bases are TGTGCTAGTGGTTTGGTACTGGGACAGGGAAGCTCCTACGAGCAGTACTTC. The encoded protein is CASGLVLGQGSSYEQYF.

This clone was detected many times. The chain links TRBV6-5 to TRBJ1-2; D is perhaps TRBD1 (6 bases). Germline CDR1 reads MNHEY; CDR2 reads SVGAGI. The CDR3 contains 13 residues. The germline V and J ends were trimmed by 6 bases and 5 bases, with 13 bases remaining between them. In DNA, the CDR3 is TGTGCCAGCAGCTCCGGGGGCTGGTATGGCTACACCTTC. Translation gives CASSSGGWYGYTF.

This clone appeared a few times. CDR3 nucleotides: TGTGCCAGCAGTGCTGGGACTTTTTTTGGGAATGAGCAGTTCTTC. Translation: CASSAGTFFGNEQFF. The V gene is TRBV2, the J gene TRBJ2-1; weak D call: TRBD2 (6 bases). This CDR3 contains 15 residues. The V end was cut by 4 bases, the J end by 7 bases, with 17 bases between. In germline, CDR1 is SNHLY, CDR2 FYNNEI.

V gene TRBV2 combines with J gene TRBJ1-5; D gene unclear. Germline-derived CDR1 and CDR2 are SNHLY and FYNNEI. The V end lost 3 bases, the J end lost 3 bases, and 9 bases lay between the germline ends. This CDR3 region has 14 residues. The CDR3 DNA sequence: TGTGCCAGCAGTGACAAAAACTCCAATCAGCCCCAGCATTTT. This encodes CASSDKNSNQPQHF.

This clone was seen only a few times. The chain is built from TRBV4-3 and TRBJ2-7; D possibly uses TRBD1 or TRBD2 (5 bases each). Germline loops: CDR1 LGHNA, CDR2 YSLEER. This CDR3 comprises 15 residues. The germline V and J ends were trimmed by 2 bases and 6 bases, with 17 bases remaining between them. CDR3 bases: TGCGCCAGCAGCCAAATCGGGACCCCGGCGACCGAGCAGTACTTC. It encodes CASSQIGTPATEQYF.

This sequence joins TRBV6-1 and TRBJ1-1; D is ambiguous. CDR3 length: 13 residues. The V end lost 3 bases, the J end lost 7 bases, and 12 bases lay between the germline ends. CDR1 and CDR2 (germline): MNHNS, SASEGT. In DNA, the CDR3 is TGTGCCAGCAGTGACGGTTTTTTCCGTGAAGCTTTCTTT. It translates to CASSDGFFREAFF.

Here the CDR3 reads CASSLAGRYTGELFF. In DNA, the CDR3 is TGTGCCAGCAGCTTAGCCGGGAGGTACACCGGGGAGCTGTTTTTT. The J gene is TRBJ2-2, the V gene TRBV11-2; 7 bases match TRBD2. Unmatched junction bases numbered 2, after V lost 1 base and J lost 3 bases. Germline V gene data show CDR1 as SGHAT and CDR2 as FQNNGV. The CDR3 sequence is 15 residues long.

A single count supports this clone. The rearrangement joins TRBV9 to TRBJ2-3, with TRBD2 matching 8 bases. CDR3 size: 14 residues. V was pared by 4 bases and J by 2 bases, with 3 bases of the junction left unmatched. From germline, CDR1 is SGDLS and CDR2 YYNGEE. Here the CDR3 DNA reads TGTGCCAGCAGCCGCGGGGGGCCCACAGATACGCAGTATTTT. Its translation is CASSRGGPTDTQYF.

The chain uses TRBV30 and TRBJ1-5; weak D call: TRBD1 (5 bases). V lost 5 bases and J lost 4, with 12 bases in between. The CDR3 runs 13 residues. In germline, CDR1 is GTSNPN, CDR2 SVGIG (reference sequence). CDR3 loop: CAWQEGTNQPQHF. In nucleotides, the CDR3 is TGTGCCTGGCAGGAGGGGACGAATCAGCCCCAGCATTTT. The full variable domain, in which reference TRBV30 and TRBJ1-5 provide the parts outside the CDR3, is SQTIHQWPATLVQPVGSPLSLECTVEGTSNPNLYWYRQAAGRGLQLLFYSVGIGQISSEVPQNLSASRPQDRQFILSSKKLLLSDSGFYLCAWQEGTNQPQHFGDGTRLSIL.

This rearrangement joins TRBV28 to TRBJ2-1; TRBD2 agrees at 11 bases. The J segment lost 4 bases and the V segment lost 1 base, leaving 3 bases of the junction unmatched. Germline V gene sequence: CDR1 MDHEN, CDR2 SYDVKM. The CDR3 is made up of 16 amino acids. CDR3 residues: CASSLLAGGTYNEQFF. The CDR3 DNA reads TGTGCCAGCAGTTTATTAGCGGGGGGGACGTACAATGAGCAGTTCTTC.